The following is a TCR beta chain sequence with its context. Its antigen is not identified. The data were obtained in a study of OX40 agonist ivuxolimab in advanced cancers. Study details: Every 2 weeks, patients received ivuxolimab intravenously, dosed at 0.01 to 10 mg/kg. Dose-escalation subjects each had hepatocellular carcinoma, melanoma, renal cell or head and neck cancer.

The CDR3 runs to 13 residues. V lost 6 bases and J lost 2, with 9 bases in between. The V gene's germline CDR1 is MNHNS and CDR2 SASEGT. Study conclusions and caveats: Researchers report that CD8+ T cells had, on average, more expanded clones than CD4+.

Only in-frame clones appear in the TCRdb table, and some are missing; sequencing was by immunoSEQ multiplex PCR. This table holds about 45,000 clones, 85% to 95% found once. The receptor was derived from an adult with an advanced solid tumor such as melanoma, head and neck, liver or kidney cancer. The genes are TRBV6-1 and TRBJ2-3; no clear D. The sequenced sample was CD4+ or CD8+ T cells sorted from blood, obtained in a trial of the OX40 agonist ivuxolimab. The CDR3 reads CASRKTNTDTQYF. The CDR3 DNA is TGTGCCAGCAGGAAGACGAACACAGATACGCAGTATTTT.